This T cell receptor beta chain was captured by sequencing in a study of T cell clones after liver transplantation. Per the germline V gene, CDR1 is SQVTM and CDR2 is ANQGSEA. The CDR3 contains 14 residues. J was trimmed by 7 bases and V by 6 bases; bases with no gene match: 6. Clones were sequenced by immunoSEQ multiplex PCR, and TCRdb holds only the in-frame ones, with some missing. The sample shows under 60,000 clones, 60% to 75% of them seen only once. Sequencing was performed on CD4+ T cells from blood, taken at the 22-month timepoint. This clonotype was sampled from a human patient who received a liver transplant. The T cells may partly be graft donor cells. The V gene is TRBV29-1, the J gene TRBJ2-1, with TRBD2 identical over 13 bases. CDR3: CSVRTSGGWNEQFF. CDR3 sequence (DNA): TGCAGCGTGCGGACTAGCGGGGGCTGGAATGAGCAGTTCTTC.